The TCR beta chain under discussion was sequenced for a study of regulatory T cells in long-lasting Graves disease. The germline V gene encodes CDR1 SEHNR and CDR2 FQNEAQ (reference sequence). The CDR3 extends over 14 amino acids. Assembly of TCR beta libraries relied on iRepertoire HTBI primers together with Arm-PCR of CDR3 regions. TCRdb re-called the multiplex PCR reads with MiXCR, one entry per CDR3 protein. The table has 350,000 to 450,000 distinct CDR3 sequences, roughly 17% seen once. Details on this clonotype: With a far larger clone one base away, a read error is the likely cause.

This sample's time point: newly diagnosed GD, antithyroid drugs for less than 3 months. The TCR library was made from RNA extracted from PBMCs. The sample was also reused in another study, on T cells in Graves' hyperthyroidism and ophthalmopathy.

This TCR was sampled from a man aged 40-49 years with Graves disease. The chain joins TRBV7-9 to TRBJ2-1; 7 bases are shared with TRBD1. Matching the DNA end better, TRBJ2-5 makes the J call doubtful. Sequenced here: peripheral blood mononuclear cells (PBMCs), sampled at new diagnosis, from a patient treated with antithyroid drugs. Written as DNA, the CDR3 is TGTGCCGGCAGCTCGCGGACAGGTTGGGAGACCCAGTACTTC. This codes for CAGSSRTGWETQYF.